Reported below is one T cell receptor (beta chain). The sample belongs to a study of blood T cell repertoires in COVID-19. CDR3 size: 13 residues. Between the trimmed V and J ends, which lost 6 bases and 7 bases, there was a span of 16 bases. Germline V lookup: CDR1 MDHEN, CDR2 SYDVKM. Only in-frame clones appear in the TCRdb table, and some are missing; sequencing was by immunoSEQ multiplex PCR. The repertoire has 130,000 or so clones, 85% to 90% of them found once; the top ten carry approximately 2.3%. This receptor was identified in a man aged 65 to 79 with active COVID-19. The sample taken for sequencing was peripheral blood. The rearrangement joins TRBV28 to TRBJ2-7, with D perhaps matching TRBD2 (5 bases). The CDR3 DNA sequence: TGTGCCAGCAGGGACGTAGGGCGAGGGGAGCAGTACTTC. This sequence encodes CASRDVGRGEQYF. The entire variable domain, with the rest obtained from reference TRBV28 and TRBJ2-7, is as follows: DVKVTQSSRYLVKRTGEKVFLECVQDMDHENMFWYRQDPGLGLRLIYFSYDVKMKEKGDIPEGYSVSREKKERFSLILESASTNQTSMYLCASRDVGRGEQYFGPGTRLTVT.